This T cell receptor beta chain is drawn from a study of shared clonotypes between healthy human individuals. Whole-study results and caveats: Among donors, sharing of clonotypes was expected to be affected by sequencing depth. Clonotypes shared by all four donors outscored non-shared clonotypes in generation probability.

The CDR3 covers 17 residues. V lost 1 base, J lost 5 bases, and 20 bases lay in between. Germline assignment: CDR1 SGHAT and CDR2 FQNNGV. Under the authors' procedure: With immunoSEQ giving junction-only sequences and no quality scores, filtering differed. Sequencing used immunoSEQ multiplex PCR; TCRdb keeps in-frame clones, though not all of them. V, J and clone size are taken as reported in that table, and D and trimming were inferred from the DNA itself. The table lists about 1.5 million clones, about 98% of them singletons, with roughly 0.45% in the top ten. Note on this clone: Antigen specificity is unknown.

The sequenced material came from naive CD4+ T cells sorted from blood. Subset defined: CD45RA+ positively selected. This clonotype was obtained from a man between 25 and 39 years old in good health. V gene TRBV11-2 combines with J gene TRBJ2-5, with D possibly being TRBD1 or TRBD2 (5 bases each). In DNA, the CDR3 is TGTGCCAGCAGCTTAGGTCGGGGCAGCCGGCCGTGGGAGACCCAGTACTTC. This encodes CASSLGRGSRPWETQYF.